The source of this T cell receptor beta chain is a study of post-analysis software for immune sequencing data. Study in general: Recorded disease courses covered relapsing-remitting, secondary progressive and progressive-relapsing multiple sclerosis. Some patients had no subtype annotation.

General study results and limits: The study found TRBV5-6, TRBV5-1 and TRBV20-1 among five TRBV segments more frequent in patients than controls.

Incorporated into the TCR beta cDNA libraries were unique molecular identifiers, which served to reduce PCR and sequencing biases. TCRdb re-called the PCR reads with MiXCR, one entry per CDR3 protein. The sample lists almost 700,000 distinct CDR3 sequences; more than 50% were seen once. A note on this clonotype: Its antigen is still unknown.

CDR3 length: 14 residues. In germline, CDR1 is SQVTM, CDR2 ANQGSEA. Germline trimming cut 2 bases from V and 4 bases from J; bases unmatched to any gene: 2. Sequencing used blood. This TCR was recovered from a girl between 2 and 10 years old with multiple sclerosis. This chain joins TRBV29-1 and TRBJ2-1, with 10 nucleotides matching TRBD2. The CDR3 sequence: CSVERTSGYNEQFF. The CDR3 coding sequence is TGCAGCGTTGAAAGGACTAGCGGTTACAATGAGCAGTTCTTC.